This T cell receptor (beta chain) comes out of a study of T-cell memory formation after mild COVID-19. About the research overall: Largely donor-specific TCR clusters were found.

This clonotype was observed a few times. What it binds is unknown. A 5'RACE reaction primed in the constant segment made cDNA libraries of TCR alpha and TCR beta, and these carried sample barcodes and UMIs. TCRdb reprocessed the 5' RACE reads with MiXCR, giving one entry per CDR3 protein. The sample holds under 300,000 distinct CDR3 sequences, about 15% seen once. Study findings and constraints: Cross-reactive memory seemingly joined, as some responding clones were found in pre-infection memory.

The source material was PBMCs or a T cell subset sorted from them (not recorded which). The source of this sequence is a man between 18 and 29 years old who had mild COVID-19 (a few samples of this study predate the infection). Cell type and time point are not known.

This CDR3 is CASSFIGGGEWTEAFF. The CDR3 nucleotides read TGTGCCAGCAGTTTTATAGGAGGGGGCGAATGGACTGAAGCTTTCTTT. The genes are TRBV28 and TRBJ1-1; 7 bases agree with TRBD1. The ends lost 3 bases at V and 5 bases at J; junction bases unmatched: 12. This CDR3 spans 16 amino acids. Germline V lookup: CDR1 MDHEN, CDR2 SYDVKM.